Listed below are T cell receptor beta chains from one sample, sequenced in a study of OX40 agonist ivuxolimab in advanced cancers. Some clones are missing from TCRdb's copy, which holds only in-frame ones; the method was immunoSEQ multiplex PCR. The data show approximately 32,000 clones, with about 92% seen just once and over 8.5% held by the top ten. The starting material was CD4+ or CD8+ T cells sorted from blood, obtained in a trial of the OX40 agonist ivuxolimab. The origin of the receptors is an adult with an advanced solid tumor such as melanoma, head and neck, liver or kidney cancer. Each CDR3 is given with its conserved first and last residue. The D gene is left open where the match is weak. Not every row has a clone size; where given, it reads once, few, many or a size class.

TGTGCCAGCAGCTTCTCCGGGACAGGGGGCGGGAACACTGAAGCTTTCTTT CASSFSGTGGGNTEAFF TRBV7-6 TRBD1 TRBJ1-1 .
TGTGCCAGCAGCTTCGACAGTAATGAAAAACTGTTTTTT CASSFDSNEKLFF TRBV7-2 . TRBJ1-4 .
TGTGCCAGCATTGGGGGGTCTCCAGGGTATGGCTACACCTTC CASIGGSPGYGYTF TRBV28 . TRBJ1-2 few
TGTGCCAGCAGCCATAACGGTCTTCCTGGGTACACTGAAGCTTTCTTT CASSHNGLPGYTEAFF TRBV11-1 . TRBJ1-1 .
TGCAGCGTTGAAGGAGTACGGGAGGGCCCAGAGACCCAGTACTTC CSVEGVREGPETQYF TRBV29-1 TRBD2 TRBJ2-5 .
TGTGCCAGCAGCATGAAGTTTCGGGGGAAAATCGGAGAGACCCAGTACTTC CASSMKFRGKIGETQYF TRBV7-6 . TRBJ2-5 once
TGTGCCAGCAGCGTAGGTAAGCGGGAGGGCCGGGAGACCCAGTACTTC CASSVGKREGRETQYF TRBV9 TRBD2 TRBJ2-5 .
TGTGCCAGCAGTTTTGGACGGCTGGGACGGAATTCACCCCTCCACTTT CASSFGRLGRNSPLHF TRBV27 . TRBJ1-6 .
TGTGCCAGCAGCTTAGACGGACGGAGCACTGAAGCTTTCTTT CASSLDGRSTEAFF TRBV11-3 . TRBJ1-1 .
TGTGCCAGCTCACAGGGGGCAGTAGCCAAAAACATTCAGTACTTC CASSQGAVAKNIQYF TRBV18 TRBD1 TRBJ2-4 .
TGCGCCAACTCCGGGACAGGGGCCGGGGAGCTGTTTTTT CANSGTGAGELFF TRBV5-1 TRBD1 TRBJ2-2 .
TGCAGCGTTGTCTCTAACTATGGCTACACCTTC CSVVSNYGYTF TRBV29-1 . TRBJ1-2 .
TGCAGCGTTGATGTGCAGTCGACGGAGACCCAGTACTTC CSVDVQSTETQYF TRBV29-1 . TRBJ2-5 once
TGTGCCAGCAGTCTTAGCGGGGTATCCTACGAGCAGTACTTC CASSLSGVSYEQYF TRBV27 TRBD2 TRBJ2-7 .
TGCAGCCCCGCGGGGCCTGCGGGGGTCACAGATACGCAGTATTTT CSPAGPAGVTDTQYF TRBV29-1 TRBD2 TRBJ2-3 .
TGTGCCAGCAGCTTAGATTCAGGCGTCTACGAGCAGTACTTC CASSLDSGVYEQYF TRBV7-9 . TRBJ2-7 .
TGTGCCAGCAGCCAGGGTACAGGGTTAGCTTCACCCCTCCACTTT CASSQGTGLASPLHF TRBV4-2 . TRBJ1-6 .
TGTGCCAGCAGCGGGACAGGATACGAGCAGTACTTC CASSGTGYEQYF TRBV11-2 TRBD1 TRBJ2-7 .
TGTGCCAGCAGCTTATCCCCTCGGGGCACCGGGGAGCTGTTTTTT CASSLSPRGTGELFF TRBV7-2 . TRBJ2-2 .
TGTGCCAGCTCCGTCGAGGGGCCGCTTTATGGCTACACCTTC CASSVEGPLYGYTF TRBV18 . TRBJ1-2 .
TGTGCCAGCACCAGGGTAAGGGATCAGCCCCAGCATTTT CASTRVRDQPQHF TRBV2 . TRBJ1-5 .
TGTGCCAGCAGCTTAATGGGGGGAGGATACGAGCAGTACTTC CASSLMGGGYEQYF TRBV7-9 . TRBJ2-7 .
TGCAGCGTTGAAGATGAGGGCAGGGGGGTTTACACCGGGGAGCTGTTTTTT CSVEDEGRGVYTGELFF TRBV29-1 . TRBJ2-2 .
TGTGCCAGCAGCACAGGGACTAGCGGGAGGTACGAGCAGTACTTC CASSTGTSGRYEQYF TRBV5-4 TRBD2 TRBJ2-7 .
TGTGCCAGCAGCTTAGGACAGGGGGAGGGCTACACCTTC CASSLGQGEGYTF TRBV7-3 TRBD1 TRBJ1-2 once
TGTGCCAGCAGTTCTGGGGGGGGGACAGGGTTGGAAAAACTGTTTTTT CASSSGGGTGLEKLFF TRBV28 TRBD1 TRBJ1-4 .
TGTGCCAGCAGCCAGACTTTACCCTACGAGCAGTACTTC CASSQTLPYEQYF TRBV7-2 . TRBJ2-7 .
TGTGCCAGCTCACCGACAGGGGGGAACACCGGGGAGCTGTTTTTT CASSPTGGNTGELFF TRBV18 TRBD1 TRBJ2-2 .
TGTGCCAGCAGTATAGCGGGAGCAGGAGATACGCAGTATTTT CASSIAGAGDTQYF TRBV28 TRBD2 TRBJ2-3 .
TGTGCCAGCAGCTTGGGACAGGGAATTGCCTACGAGCAGTACTTC CASSLGQGIAYEQYF TRBV11-3 TRBD1 TRBJ2-7 .
TGTGCCTGTAATAGGGGACAGGGGTCTTATCAGCCCCAGCATTTT CACNRGQGSYQPQHF TRBV28 TRBD1 TRBJ1-5 once
TGTGCCAGCTCACCACCGGGTCAAGATGAGCAGTTCTTC CASSPPGQDEQFF TRBV18 . TRBJ2-1 few
TGCGCCAGCAGCCTGGGACAGGGGTCCTACGAGCAGTACTTC CASSLGQGSYEQYF TRBV5-1 TRBD1 TRBJ2-7 .
TGTGCCAGCAGTGGACAGGGGGTCGGCAACGTCCTGACTTTC CASSGQGVGNVLTF TRBV13 TRBD1 TRBJ2-6 few
TGCAGCGTTGTACCTTACAATGAGCAGTTCTTC CSVVPYNEQFF TRBV29-1 . TRBJ2-1 .
TGTGCCAGCAGCTTATCAGCGGGCCAGTACAATGAGCAGTTCTTC CASSLSAGQYNEQFF TRBV7-3 . TRBJ2-1 .
TGTGCCAGCAGTCAAAGTGGGACAGGGATATTCAGCACTGAAGCTTTCTTT CASSQSGTGIFSTEAFF TRBV11-2 TRBD1 TRBJ1-1 .
TGTGCCAGCAGTTTAAATCTGGGCTCTGGAAACACCATATATTTT CASSLNLGSGNTIYF TRBV28 . TRBJ1-3 .
TGTGCCTGGAGTAGAGCGGGGGGACACGGCGAGCAGTACTTC CAWSRAGGHGEQYF TRBV30 TRBD2 TRBJ2-7 few
TGTGCCAGCAGCGAGACCGGGACTAGCGGGACCTGGGAGCTGTTTTTT CASSETGTSGTWELFF TRBV9 TRBD2 TRBJ2-2 .
TGTGCCAGCAGCCCACAGGGGAGCACAGATACGCAGTATTTT CASSPQGSTDTQYF TRBV7-9 TRBD1 TRBJ2-3 .
TGTGCCAGCAGCTTAAGCCTGAACACTGAAGCTTTCTTT CASSLSLNTEAFF TRBV11-2 . TRBJ1-1 .
TGTGCCAGCAGCTCCCGGGCCAGCCTAGCGGGCGATGAGCAGTTCTTC CASSSRASLAGDEQFF TRBV5-4 TRBD2 TRBJ2-1 .
TGCGCCAGCAGCCAAGTGGGGAGGGAGACCCAGTACTTC CASSQVGRETQYF TRBV4-1 . TRBJ2-5 .
TGCGCCAGCAGCTGGGGGACAGGAGGGAATAATTCACCCCTCCACTTT CASSWGTGGNNSPLHF TRBV5-1 TRBD1 TRBJ1-6 .
TGCGCCAGCAGCTTGCCACTGGCAGGACAAAGGAACACTGAAGCTTTCTTT CASSLPLAGQRNTEAFF TRBV5-1 . TRBJ1-1 .
TGTGCCAGCAGCTCAGGGGGCCGAAGCTCCTACGAGCAGTACTTC CASSSGGRSSYEQYF TRBV13 TRBD1 TRBJ2-7 .
TGTGCCTGGAGCGGACAGCCGGGAGAGCCCCAGCATTTT CAWSGQPGEPQHF TRBV30 . TRBJ1-5 .
TGTGCCAGCAGCTTGGAGGGTGGTGCCGGGGAGCTGTTTTTT CASSLEGGAGELFF TRBV5-5 . TRBJ2-2 .
TGTGCCAGCAGGGAGCAGAACACTGAAGCTTTCTTT CASREQNTEAFF TRBV2 . TRBJ1-1 .
TGTGCCAGCAGCGAAATCGTGACAGGGTCTGAAGCTTTCTTT CASSEIVTGSEAFF TRBV21-1 . TRBJ1-1 few
TGCGCCAGCAGCGCCCGACTGGATTCCTACGAGCAGTACTTC CASSARLDSYEQYF TRBV4-3 . TRBJ2-7 .
TGTGCCAGCTCACTGACAGGGGGAGGAGATACGCAGTATTTT CASSLTGGGDTQYF TRBV18 TRBD1 TRBJ2-3 .
TGTGCCAGCAGCCAGGACCGTGATCAGCCCCAGCATTTT CASSQDRDQPQHF TRBV7-2 . TRBJ1-5 .
TGTGCCTGGAACCAACAGGGCAACTATGGCTACACCTTC CAWNQQGNYGYTF TRBV30 . TRBJ1-2 .
TGTGCCACCGCCACTTTTAATTCCAGAAAGCTCGGCATTCAGTACTTC CATATFNSRKLGIQYF TRBV11-3 . TRBJ2-4 .
TGTGCCAGCAGCTTAGCGCCGGAGAACTATGGCTACACCTTC CASSLAPENYGYTF TRBV7-9 . TRBJ1-2 .
TGTGCCAGCAGCTTGAGGACAGTCCCCATGAACACTGAAGCTTTCTTT CASSLRTVPMNTEAFF TRBV7-9 . TRBJ1-1 .
TGCGCCAGCAGCTTGGGACAGACGAACACTGAAGCTTTCTTT CASSLGQTNTEAFF TRBV5-1 . TRBJ1-1 .